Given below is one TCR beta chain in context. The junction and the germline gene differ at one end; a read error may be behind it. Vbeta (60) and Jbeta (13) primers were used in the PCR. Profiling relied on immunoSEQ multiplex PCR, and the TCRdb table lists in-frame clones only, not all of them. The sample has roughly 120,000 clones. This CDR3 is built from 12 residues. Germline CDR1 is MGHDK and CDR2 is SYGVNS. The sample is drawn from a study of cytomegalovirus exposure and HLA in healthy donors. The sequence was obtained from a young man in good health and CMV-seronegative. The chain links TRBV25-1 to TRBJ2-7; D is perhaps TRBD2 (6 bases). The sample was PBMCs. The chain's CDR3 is CASGYDSRELDF. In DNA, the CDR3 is TGTGCCAGCGGGTACGACTCCCGGGAGCTAGACTTC.